The sequence of this TCR beta chain was determined in a study of a mutant IDH1 vaccine in newly diagnosed glioma. This clone came up once. In germline, CDR1 is MDHEN, CDR2 SYDVKM. This CDR3 spans 15 amino acids. Trimming removed 3 bases at V and 3 bases at J, with 12 bases between. The time point was: baseline, week 1 (first vaccination visit). The sample's treatment: pre-vaccination baseline after standard-of-care therapy. Sequencing was performed with immunoSEQ multiplex PCR; in TCRdb, only in-frame clones are kept and a portion is missing. The sample includes fewer than 85,000 clones, 80% to 90% seen only once; the top ten take 2.9%.

Sequenced here: PBMCs, sampled from a glioma patient treated with radiotherapy, temozolomide or both. This chain links TRBV28 with TRBJ1-5; the D is unclear. The receptor was derived from a man aged 25-45 years with glioma. The CDR3 DNA is TGTGCCAGCAGTTTGGCAACAGTGAACAATCAGCCCCAGCATTTT. It translates to CASSLATVNNQPQHF.